The 5 T cell receptor beta chains below all came from one sample that was sequenced in a study of blood T cell repertoires in COVID-19 (dated by TCRdb to 2019 to 2021). Libraries were constructed by the immunoSEQ multiplex PCR assay. Not all clones reach the TCRdb copy of this immuneACCESS table, which keeps in-frame sequences only. Checked studies attribute under half of the gap to unresolved V genes and leave the rest unexplained. This sample comprises about 170,000 clones, roughly 80% of them detected only once. The ten top clones hold roughly 2.6% of the sample. Sequenced material: peripheral blood. The receptors stem from a human donor with acute or convalescent COVID-19. The donor label of this sample is uncertain.

The CDR3, as DNA: TGTGCCAGCAGGAAGACAGGGTTGAACACCGGGGAGCTGTTTTTT. Encoded protein: CASRKTGLNTGELFF. V is TRBV6-5 and J is TRBJ2-2; TRBD1 matches 7 bases. The J segment lost 1 base and the V segment lost 6 bases, leaving 5 bases of the junction unmatched. This CDR3 is 15 amino acids long. Germline V gene data show CDR1 as MNHEY and CDR2 as SVGAGI.

The chain combines TRBV9 with TRBJ2-1; TRBD2 is a possible D gene (6 bases). The V gene lost 6 bases and the J gene lost 0 bases, with 10 bases spanning the gap. The CDR3 has 14 residues. Germline assignment: CDR1 SGDLS and CDR2 YYNGEE. CDR3 coding DNA: TGTGCCAGCAACGGGGGAAGCTCCTACAATGAGCAGTTCTTC. Protein product: CASNGGSSYNEQFF.

V usage is TRBV5-4 and J usage is TRBJ2-2; 7 bases align to TRBD2. Germline V gene sequence: CDR1 SGHNT, CDR2 YYREEE (reference sequence). V lost 2 bases, J lost 2 bases, and 6 bases stayed unmatched. There are 16 residues in the CDR3. The CDR3 here is CASSLHSGANTGELFF. CDR3 coding DNA: TGTGCCAGCAGCTTACACAGCGGGGCTAACACCGGGGAGCTGTTTTTT.

The V call is TRBV30, the J call TRBJ2-1, with 7 bases identical to TRBD2. Germline CDR1 GTSNPN, CDR2 SVGIG (reference sequence). Germline trimming cut 3 bases from V and 5 bases from J; bases unmatched to any gene: 7. This CDR3 contains 14 residues. As DNA, the CDR3 is TGTGCCTGGAGGGCTAGCGGTTATGACAATGAGCAGTTCTTC. It encodes CAWRASGYDNEQFF.

V gene TRBV28 combines with J gene TRBJ2-7; D may be TRBD2 (6 bases). V gave up 5 bases and J gave up 0 bases, with 14 bases separating them. This CDR3 spans 15 amino acids. The germline CDR1 and CDR2 sequences are MDHEN and SYDVKM. The DNA for the CDR3 is TGTGCCAGCAGTCCCCTGACTAGTGACTCCTACGAGCAGTACTTC. This sequence encodes CASSPLTSDSYEQYF.